What follows is one T cell receptor (beta chain) and its context. Antigen: not known. This specimen belongs to a study of CD8 T cells in ankylosing spondylitis. Findings and limits, study-wide: In ankylosing spondylitis blood, a motif of roughly 8 highly homologous TCR beta variants appeared characteristic. It was reported that disease-linked clones were significantly enriched in matched ankylosing spondylitis synovial fluid.

The germline V gene has CDR1 SQVTM and CDR2 ANQGSEA. The CDR3 totals 12 residues. The ends were cut back, 6 bases at V and 1 base at J, with 9 bases in the middle. TCRdb analysed the 5' RACE reads with MiXCR anew, one entry per CDR3 protein. The table lists about 420,000 distinct CDR3 sequences, 20% to 25% of them singletons. The sequenced sample was blood, either unsorted or a sorted T cell fraction (not recorded which). This clonotype was sampled from a male donor with ankylosing spondylitis. The chain couples TRBV29-1 to TRBJ2-5; a possible D gene is TRBD1 (6 bases). In DNA, the CDR3 is TGCAGCGTGAACAGGGTCCAAGAGACCCAGTACTTC. Translated: CSVNRVQETQYF.